These T cell receptor beta chains were read from a single sample in a study. TCRdb reanalysed the 5' RACE reads using MiXCR and keeps one entry per CDR3 protein. The profile shows 25,000 to 35,000 distinct CDR3 sequences, approximately 25% of them singletons. Sequenced sample: memory CD4+ T cells sorted from blood. The receptors here all came from a female donor with breast cancer. CDR3s include the opening cysteine and the closing phenylalanine or tryptophan. D genes are given only for firm matches. Clone size is not always given. Where it is, it says once, few, many or a class for expanded clones.

V gene: TRBV6-2/TRBV6-3
clone size: many
J gene: TRBJ2-1
D gene: TRBD2
CDR3 DNA: TGTGCCAGCCAACCCTCGTGGTTAGCGGGTAACAATGAGCAGTTCTTC
CDR3 protein: CASQPSWLAGNNEQFF

V gene: TRBV5-1
clone size: .
J gene: TRBJ2-3
D gene: TRBD1
CDR3 DNA: TGCACCAGCAGCCTCTGGACAGGGAAAGATACGCAGTATTTT
CDR3 protein: CTSSLWTGKDTQYF

V gene: TRBV19
clone size: many
J gene: TRBJ1-4
D gene: .
CDR3 DNA: TGTGCCAGCCAGCAGCGTGCAACTAATGAAAAACTGTTTTTT
CDR3 protein: CASQQRATNEKLFF

V gene: TRBV27
clone size: .
J gene: TRBJ2-1
D gene: .
CDR3 DNA: TGTGCCAGCAATGGGCTAGCACTCGACAATGTGCAGTTCTTC
CDR3 protein: CASNGLALDNVQFF

V gene: TRBV5-5
clone size: .
J gene: TRBJ2-7
D gene: TRBD2
CDR3 DNA: TGTGCCAGCAGCCTCAGGGTGGGACTAGGCATCGAGCAGTACTTC
CDR3 protein: CASSLRVGLGIEQYF

V gene: TRBV14
clone size: few
J gene: TRBJ2-7
D gene: .
CDR3 DNA: TGTGCCAGCAGCCAAGATAAACGGCAGGGGCCCTCCTACGAGCAGTACTTC
CDR3 protein: CASSQDKRQGPSYEQYF

V gene: TRBV10-3
clone size: .
J gene: TRBJ1-2
D gene: .
CDR3 DNA: TGTGCCATCGGACGGACAGCGACTAACTATGGCTACACCTTC
CDR3 protein: CAIGRTATNYGYTF

V gene: TRBV30
clone size: .
J gene: TRBJ2-7
D gene: .
CDR3 DNA: TGTGCCTGGAGTCCGGGACGGTACTACGAGCAGTACTTC
CDR3 protein: CAWSPGRYYEQYF

V gene: TRBV6-5
clone size: few
J gene: TRBJ1-1
D gene: .
CDR3 DNA: TGTGCCAGCAGTTACTCGAATGGAGTCATACCGAACACTGAAGCTTTCTTT
CDR3 protein: CASSYSNGVIPNTEAFF

V gene: TRBV4-3
clone size: .
J gene: TRBJ2-1
D gene: .
CDR3 DNA: TGCGCCAGCAGCCAAGATCTTGCGGGGAGCTCCTACAATGAGCAGTTCTTC
CDR3 protein: CASSQDLAGSSYNEQFF

V gene: TRBV27
clone size: .
J gene: TRBJ1-1
D gene: .
CDR3 DNA: TGTGCCAGCTGGAATAACCCGGGAACTGAAGCTTTCTTT
CDR3 protein: CASWNNPGTEAFF

V gene: TRBV3-1
clone size: few
J gene: TRBJ2-3
D gene: .
CDR3 DNA: TGTGCCAGCAGCCATGCGGGAAGAGATACGCAGTATTTT
CDR3 protein: CASSHAGRDTQYF

V gene: TRBV28
clone size: few
J gene: TRBJ1-1
D gene: .
CDR3 DNA: TGTGCCAGCAGTCTCTGGGGCCAGGGGAGCACTGAAGCTTTCTTT
CDR3 protein: CASSLWGQGSTEAFF

V gene: TRBV7-3
clone size: many
J gene: TRBJ2-1
D gene: TRBD1
CDR3 DNA: TGTGCCAGCAGCTTAGGGACAGGGGACAATGAGCAGTTCTTC
CDR3 protein: CASSLGTGDNEQFF

V gene: TRBV7-9
clone size: .
J gene: TRBJ1-3
D gene: .
CDR3 DNA: TGTGCCAGCAGCGTAGGGACTGTGGCTGGAAACACCATATATTTT
CDR3 protein: CASSVGTVAGNTIYF

V gene: TRBV7-2
clone size: .
J gene: TRBJ2-3
D gene: .
CDR3 DNA: TGTGCCAGCAGGAGGCTAATCAGAGATGCGCAGTATTTT
CDR3 protein: CASRRLIRDAQYF

V gene: TRBV6-5
clone size: many
J gene: TRBJ1-5
D gene: .
CDR3 DNA: TGTGCCACCAAACGGGGCTTTAGCAATCAGCCCCAGCATTTT
CDR3 protein: CATKRGFSNQPQHF

V gene: TRBV20-1
clone size: many
J gene: TRBJ2-1
D gene: TRBD2
CDR3 DNA: TGCAGTGCTGAGACCGGGACTAGCGGGAGCACTCTGGACAATGAGCAGTTCTTC
CDR3 protein: CSAETGTSGSTLDNEQFF

V gene: TRBV6-1
clone size: .
J gene: TRBJ2-1
D gene: .
CDR3 DNA: TGTGCCAGCTGTAGAGGATACAATGAGCAGTTCTTC
CDR3 protein: CASCRGYNEQFF

V gene: TRBV4-1
clone size: .
J gene: TRBJ1-3
D gene: .
CDR3 DNA: TGCGCCAGCAGCCAAGGACGGATGTCTGGAGACACCATATATTTT
CDR3 protein: CASSQGRMSGDTIYF

V gene: TRBV3-1
clone size: .
J gene: TRBJ2-1
D gene: TRBD1
CDR3 DNA: TGTGCCAGCAGCCAAGATGGGGGACAGGGGACCAATGAGCAGTTCTTC
CDR3 protein: CASSQDGGQGTNEQFF

V gene: TRBV4-1
clone size: .
J gene: TRBJ1-1
D gene: .
CDR3 DNA: TGCGCCAGCAGCCAAGCGAAGGCTTTGAACACTGAAGCTCTCTTT
CDR3 protein: CASSQAKALNTEALF

V gene: TRBV4-2
clone size: many
J gene: TRBJ2-7
D gene: TRBD2
CDR3 DNA: TGTGCCAGCAGCCAAGATGCCACTAGCGGGGAGTTAAACTACGAGCAGTACTTC
CDR3 protein: CASSQDATSGELNYEQYF

V gene: TRBV24-1
clone size: .
J gene: TRBJ2-7
D gene: TRBD1
CDR3 DNA: TGTGCCACCAGTGATGGAGGCGGGACAGGGGGCCGGAGGTCCTACGAGCAGTACTTC
CDR3 protein: CATSDGGGTGGRRSYEQYF

V gene: TRBV7-9
clone size: .
J gene: TRBJ1-1
D gene: .
CDR3 DNA: TGTGCCAGCAGCTTGGCGGGACAATCTGAAGCTTTCTTT
CDR3 protein: CASSLAGQSEAFF

V gene: TRBV6-1
clone size: .
J gene: TRBJ2-7
D gene: .
CDR3 DNA: TGTGCCAGCTGGTCAGAGGGAGAGCAGTACTTC
CDR3 protein: CASWSEGEQYF

V gene: TRBV5-1
clone size: .
J gene: TRBJ2-3
D gene: .
CDR3 DNA: TGCGCCAGCAGCGATACTAGCACAGATACGCAGTATTTT
CDR3 protein: CASSDTSTDTQYF

V gene: TRBV12-3/TRBV12-4
clone size: once
J gene: TRBJ2-7
D gene: TRBD2
CDR3 DNA: TGTGCCAGCAGTACAGAAGCGGGGCGTGACGAGCAGAACTTC
CDR3 protein: CASSTEAGRDEQNF

V gene: TRBV9
clone size: .
J gene: TRBJ2-3
D gene: TRBD2
CDR3 DNA: TGTGCCAGCAGCGTTGGCCCTAGCGGGAGCACAGATACGCAGTATTTT
CDR3 protein: CASSVGPSGSTDTQYF

V gene: TRBV29-1
clone size: medium-sized
J gene: TRBJ2-1
D gene: TRBD2
CDR3 DNA: TGCAGCGTTGAAGACCGGACTAGCGGGAGGAGTCGTGGCTCCTACAATGAGCAGTTCTTC
CDR3 protein: CSVEDRTSGRSRGSYNEQFF